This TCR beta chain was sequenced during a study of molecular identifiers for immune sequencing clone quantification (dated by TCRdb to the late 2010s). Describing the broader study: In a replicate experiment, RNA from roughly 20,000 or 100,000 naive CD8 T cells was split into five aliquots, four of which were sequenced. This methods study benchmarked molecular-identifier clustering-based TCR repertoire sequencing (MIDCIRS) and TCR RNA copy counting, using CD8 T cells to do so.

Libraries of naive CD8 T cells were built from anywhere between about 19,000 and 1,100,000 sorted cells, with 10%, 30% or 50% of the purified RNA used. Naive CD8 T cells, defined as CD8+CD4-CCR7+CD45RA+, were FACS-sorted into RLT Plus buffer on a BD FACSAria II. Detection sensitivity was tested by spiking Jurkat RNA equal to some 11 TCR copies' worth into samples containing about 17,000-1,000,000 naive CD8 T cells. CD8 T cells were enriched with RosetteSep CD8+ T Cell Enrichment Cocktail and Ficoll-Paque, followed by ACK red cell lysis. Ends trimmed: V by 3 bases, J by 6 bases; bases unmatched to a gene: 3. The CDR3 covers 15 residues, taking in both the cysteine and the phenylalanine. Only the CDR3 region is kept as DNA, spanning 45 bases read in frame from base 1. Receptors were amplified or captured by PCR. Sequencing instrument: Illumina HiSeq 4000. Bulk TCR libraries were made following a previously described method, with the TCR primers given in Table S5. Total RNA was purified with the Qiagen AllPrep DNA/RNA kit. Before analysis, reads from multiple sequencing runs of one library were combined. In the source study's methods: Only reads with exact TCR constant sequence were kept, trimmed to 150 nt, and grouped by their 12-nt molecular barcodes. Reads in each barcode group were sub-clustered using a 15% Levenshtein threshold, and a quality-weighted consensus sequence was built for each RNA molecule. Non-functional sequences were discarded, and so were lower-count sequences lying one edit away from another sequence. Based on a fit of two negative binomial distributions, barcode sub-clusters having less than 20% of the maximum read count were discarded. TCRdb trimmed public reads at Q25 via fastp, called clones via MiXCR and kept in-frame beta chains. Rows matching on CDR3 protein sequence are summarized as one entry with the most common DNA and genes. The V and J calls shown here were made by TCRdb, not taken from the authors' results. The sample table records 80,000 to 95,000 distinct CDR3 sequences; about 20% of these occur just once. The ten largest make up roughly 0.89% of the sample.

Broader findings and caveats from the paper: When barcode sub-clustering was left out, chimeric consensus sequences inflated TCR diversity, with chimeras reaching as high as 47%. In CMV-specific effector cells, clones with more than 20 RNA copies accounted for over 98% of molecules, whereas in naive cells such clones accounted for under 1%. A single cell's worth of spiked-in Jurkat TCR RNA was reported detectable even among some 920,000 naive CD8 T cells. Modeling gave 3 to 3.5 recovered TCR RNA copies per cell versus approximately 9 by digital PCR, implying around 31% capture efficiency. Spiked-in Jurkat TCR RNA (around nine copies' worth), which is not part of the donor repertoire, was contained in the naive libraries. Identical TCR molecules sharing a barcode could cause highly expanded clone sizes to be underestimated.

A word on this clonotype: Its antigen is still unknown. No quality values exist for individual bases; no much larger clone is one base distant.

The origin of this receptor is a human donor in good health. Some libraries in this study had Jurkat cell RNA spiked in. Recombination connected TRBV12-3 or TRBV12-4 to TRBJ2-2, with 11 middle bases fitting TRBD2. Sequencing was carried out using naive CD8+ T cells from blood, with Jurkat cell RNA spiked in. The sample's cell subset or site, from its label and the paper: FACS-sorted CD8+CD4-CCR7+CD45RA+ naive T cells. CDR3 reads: CASSFGTSGPGELFF. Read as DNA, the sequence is TGTGCCAGCAGTTTTGGGACTAGCGGTCCCGGGGAGCTGTTTTTT.